These 27 T cell receptor beta chains were sequenced from one sample in a study of T-cell memory formation after mild COVID-19. MiXCR, run by TCRdb on the 5' RACE reads, gives a single entry per CDR3 protein. The sample consists of 250,000 to 350,000 distinct CDR3 sequences, roughly 15% of them appearing once. Material for sequencing was PBMCs or a T cell subset sorted from them (not recorded which). Source of these receptors: a man between 18 and 35 years old who had mild COVID-19 (a few samples of this study predate the infection). Cell type and time point are not known.

The chain couples TRBV3-1 to TRBJ2-7; TRBD2 is a possible D gene (7 bases). The CDR3 length is 14 residues. Trimming took off 4 bases at V and 3 bases at J, with 13 bases between the two ends. CDR1 and CDR2 from the germline V gene are LGHDT and YNNKEL (reference sequence). DNA for the CDR3: TGTGCCAGCAGCCCGGGGGGCGGGGGCTACGAGCAGTACTTC. Translating it yields CASSPGGGGYEQYF.

The sample holds a few counts of this clonotype. The chain employs TRBV6-5 and TRBJ1-2; TRBD1 might be the D (5 bases). V shed 5 bases and J shed 1 base, with 17 bases lying between them. Germline V gives CDR1 MNHEY, CDR2 SVGAGI. There are 16 residues in the CDR3. CDR3 nucleotide sequence: TGTGCCAGCAGTCACCAACCGGGACGGGGTAACTATGGCTACACCTTC. It encodes CASSHQPGRGNYGYTF.

This clonotype was detected only a few times. The chain joins TRBV4-3 to TRBJ2-7, with 8 bases identical to TRBD2. This CDR3 has 16 amino acids. In germline, CDR1 is LGHNA, CDR2 YSLEER. Losses at the gene ends were 1 base for V and 3 bases for J; bases not matched to a gene: 8. The DNA of the CDR3 is TGCGCCAGCAGCCAAGGGGGCCTAGCGGGCGTCTACGAGCAGTACTTC. It specifies CASSQGGLAGVYEQYF.

Many counts were recorded for this clonotype. This chain joins TRBV4-3 and TRBJ1-5; D remains ambiguous. Germline CDR1 is LGHNA and CDR2 is YSLEER. The CDR3 is 15 residues long. Trimming removed 0 bases from V and 6 bases from J, with 12 bases in between. The CDR3 is CASSQEGKGAQPQHF. Written as DNA, the CDR3 is TGCGCCAGCAGCCAAGAGGGTAAGGGAGCTCAGCCCCAGCATTTT.

In this sample, this clonotype turned up a few times. The chain joins TRBV6-5 to TRBJ1-4; no reliable D call. V lost 2 bases and J lost 4, with 8 bases in between. Germline V gives CDR1 MNHEY, CDR2 SVGAGI. The length of the CDR3 is 14 residues. CDR3 sequence: CASSYVPYNEKLFF. DNA of the CDR3: TGTGCCAGCAGTTACGTCCCCTATAATGAAAAACTGTTTTTT.

There are a few counts of this clonotype. The V and J genes are TRBV6-2 or TRBV6-3 and TRBJ2-7; 8 bases map to TRBD2. J was trimmed by 6 bases and V by 6 bases; bases with no gene match: 4. This CDR3 contains 12 residues. Germline V gene sequence: CDR1 MNHEY, CDR2 SVGEGT. The CDR3 bases are TGTGCCAGCAGGCGTACTAGCGGCGAGCAGTACTTC. Residues: CASRRTSGEQYF.

The chain is built from TRBV4-1 and TRBJ2-1; 10 bases match TRBD2. V shed 0 bases and J 10 bases; nucleotides not matched to a gene: 9. The CDR3 runs 16 residues. CDR1 MGHRA and CDR2 YSYEKL come from the germline V gene. Here the CDR3 DNA reads TGCGCCAGCAGCCAAGATCGGGCTAGCGGGGGCTGGGAGCAGTTCTTC. This encodes CASSQDRASGGWEQFF.

This clonotype was detected ten times or more. This rearrangement joins TRBV7-8 to TRBJ1-2, with unresolved D. Germline V lookup: CDR1 SGHVS, CDR2 FQNEAQ. The CDR3 loop spans 12 amino acids. V gave up 3 bases and J gave up 8 bases, with 10 bases separating them. In nucleotides, the CDR3 is TGTGCCAGCAGCTTCGGGGATGCAGGCTACACCTTC. Amino acid sequence: CASSFGDAGYTF.

This clonotype was picked up many times. This sequence joins TRBV6-5 and TRBJ2-3, with 8 bases fitting TRBD2. The germline V gene has CDR1 MNHEY and CDR2 SVGAGI. J gave up 6 bases and V 4 bases, and 18 bases lay outside the gene matches. There are 18 residues in the CDR3. CDR3 protein: CASSWGGGGSPTADTQYF. The CDR3 DNA reads TGTGCCAGCAGTTGGGGAGGCGGGGGGTCACCTACGGCGGATACGCAGTATTTT.

The rearrangement joins TRBV7-2 to TRBJ2-5; D is possibly TRBD2 (6 bases). Trimming cost V 7 bases and J 5 bases, with 11 bases left between them. Looked up from germline, CDR1 is SGHTA and CDR2 is FQGNSA. The length of the CDR3 is 12 residues. CDR3 in amino acids: CASNGGWETQYF. The CDR3 DNA follows: TGTGCCAGCAACGGGGGTTGGGAGACCCAGTACTTC.

In its sample, this clonotype was seen many times. The V and J genes are TRBV6-6 and TRBJ2-5; the D call may be TRBD1 or TRBD2 (6 bases each). The V end lost 8 bases, the J end lost 4 bases, and 11 bases lay between the germline ends. The V gene's germline CDR1 is MNHNY and CDR2 SVGAGI (reference sequence). The CDR3 is 12 amino acids. DNA of the CDR3: TGTGCCAGCTGCAGGGGAGGAGAGACCCAGTACTTC. Amino acids: CASCRGGETQYF.

There are many counts of this clonotype. The V gene is TRBV11-2, the J gene TRBJ2-2; D possibly corresponds to TRBD2 (5 bases). This CDR3 is 13 amino acids long. The V gene lost 5 bases and the J gene lost 9 bases, with 13 bases spanning the gap. In germline, CDR1 is SGHAT, CDR2 FQNNGV. CDR3 region: CASSPDAGRELFF. CDR3 sequence (DNA): TGTGCCAGCAGCCCAGACGCGGGCCGGGAGCTGTTTTTT. Variable domain in full (rest from reference TRBV11-2 and TRBJ2-2): EAGVAQSPRYKIIEKRQSVAFWCNPISGHATLYWYQQILGQGPKLLIQFQNNGVVDDSQLPKDRFSAERLKGVDSTLKIQPAKLEDSAVYLCASSPDAGRELFFGEGSRLTVL.

The chain carries TRBV11-2 and TRBJ2-1; 14 bases match TRBD2. The length of the CDR3 is 18 residues. V gave up 3 bases and J gave up 0 bases; unmatched junction bases: 4. Germline values: CDR1 SGHAT, CDR2 FQNNGV. Here the CDR3 reads CASSLTSGGAYSYNEQFF. The CDR3, as DNA: TGTGCCAGCAGCTTGACTAGCGGGGGGGCTTACTCCTACAATGAGCAGTTCTTC.

The rearrangement links TRBV24-1 to TRBJ1-2, with a possible D match to TRBD1 (6 bases). From germline, CDR1 is KGHDR and CDR2 SFDVKD. The CDR3 totals 14 residues. V was trimmed by 4 bases and J by 5 bases, leaving 13 bases between them. The CDR3 reads CATSDPGTLYGYTF. The DNA of the CDR3 is TGTGCCACCAGTGACCCCGGGACACTTTATGGCTACACCTTC.

The chain recombines TRBV11-2 with TRBJ2-1, with D possibly being TRBD1 or TRBD2 (6 bases each). This CDR3 is built from 17 residues. Trimming took 8 bases from V and 4 from J, leaving 24 bases between them. The germline V gene encodes CDR1 SGHAT and CDR2 FQNNGV. CDR3 DNA: TGTGCCAGCGGAGGGGGTCCGGGGAGTGTTGCGTACAATGAGCAGTTCTTC. This gives the protein CASGGGPGSVAYNEQFF. Supplemented by reference TRBV11-2 and TRBJ2-1, the full variable domain reads EAGVAQSPRYKIIEKRQSVAFWCNPISGHATLYWYQQILGQGPKLLIQFQNNGVVDDSQLPKDRFSAERLKGVDSTLKIQPAKLEDSAVYLCASGGGPGSVAYNEQFFGPGTRLTVL.

This sequence joins TRBV3-1 and TRBJ1-2, with D unclear. The CDR3 totals 12 residues. Trimming left V 1 base short and J 4 bases short, with 4 bases between. The germline CDR1 and CDR2 sequences are LGHDT and YNNKEL (reference sequence). The DNA of the CDR3 is TGTGCCAGCAGCCAAGCCACCTATGGCTACACCTTC. Translated: CASSQATYGYTF.

The chain combines TRBV12-3 or TRBV12-4 with TRBJ2-1; D perhaps matches TRBD1 (5 bases). Trimming removed 1 base at V and 0 bases at J, with 10 bases between. The CDR3 has 16 residues. CDR3 protein: CASSLGGYSSYNEQFF. DNA of the CDR3: TGTGCCAGCAGTTTAGGGGGCTACAGCTCCTACAATGAGCAGTTCTTC.

This clonotype showed up many times. In DNA, the CDR3 is TGCAGTGCTCCCCCTATCGGCGGGGGGGCCCTCGGGACCCAGTACTTC. Amino acid sequence: CSAPPIGGGALGTQYF. The chain combines TRBV20-1 with TRBJ2-5, with 9 bases lining up with TRBD2. Trimming cost V 5 bases and J 7 bases; bases outside gene matches: 17. The CDR3 spans 16 residues. Per germline, CDR1 DFQATT and CDR2 SNEGSKA (reference sequence).

This clonotype has just a few counts. J is TRBJ1-6 and V is TRBV12-5, with unresolved D. Trimming pared 4 bases from V and 9 bases from J, leaving 13 bases between. In germline, CDR1 is LGHNT, CDR2 FRNRAP. The CDR3 sequence is 14 residues long. CDR3 in amino acids: CASGSGRVGSPLHF. CDR3 DNA sequence: TGTGCTAGTGGTTCAGGCCGGGTCGGTTCACCCCTCCACTTT.

The rearrangement links TRBV18 to TRBJ2-5; D not certain. Trimming shortened V by 2 bases and J by 5 bases, and 12 bases separated the two germline ends. Germline V lookup: CDR1 KGHSH, CDR2 LQKENI. This CDR3 is built from 14 residues. This CDR3 is CASSPLRGRETQYF. The CDR3 DNA follows: TGTGCCAGCTCACCATTGAGAGGTCGGGAGACCCAGTACTTC.

The chain carries TRBV11-2 and TRBJ1-2; 7 nucleotides agree with TRBD1. The CDR3 is made up of 15 amino acids. J was trimmed by 4 bases and V by 5 bases; bases with no gene match: 10. Germline V gives CDR1 SGHAT, CDR2 FQNNGV. CDR3 sequence reads: CASSPSVGTAYGYTF. CDR3 nucleotides: TGTGCCAGCAGCCCTAGCGTCGGGACAGCCTATGGCTACACCTTC.

This clonotype was detected only a few times. This chain links TRBV7-9 with TRBJ2-7; the match to TRBD1 covers 8 bases. Germline CDR1 and CDR2: SEHNR and FQNEAQ (reference sequence). The CDR3 loop spans 11 amino acids. CDR3 nucleotides: TGTGCCACCGGTCGCGGACAGGGTGTCGTCGTC. This codes for CATGRGQGVVV.

This clonotype turned up a few times. V and J are TRBV2 and TRBJ2-1; 7 bases fit TRBD2. Germline CDR1 reads SNHLY; CDR2 reads FYNNEI. The CDR3 contains 15 residues. Trimming cost V 3 bases and J 0 bases; bases outside gene matches: 2. Here the CDR3 reads CASSDQRDSYNEQFF. The CDR3 nucleotides read TGTGCCAGCAGTGACCAGCGGGACTCCTACAATGAGCAGTTCTTC.

This clonotype has more than one count but fewer than ten. The chain is built from TRBV24-1 and TRBJ1-5, with 8 bases aligning to TRBD1. Germline V gene lookup returns CDR1 KGHDR and CDR2 SFDVKD. This CDR3 has 15 amino acids. V gave up 4 bases and J gave up 4 bases; unmatched junction bases: 5. The CDR3 DNA is TGTGCCACCAGTGACCCCACAGGGGGTAATCAGCCCCAGCATTTT. Protein: CATSDPTGGNQPQHF.

This clonotype occurred a few times. This sequence joins TRBV11-2 and TRBJ2-3; no definite D call. The CDR3 is 15 amino acids. Trimming pared 0 bases from V and 1 base from J, leaving 8 bases between. The germline CDR1 and CDR2 sequences are SGHAT and FQNNGV. Written as DNA, the CDR3 is TGTGCCAGCAGCTTAGATGTACCGCGCACAGATACGCAGTATTTT. Its protein product is CASSLDVPRTDTQYF.

The CDR3 DNA reads as TGTGCCAGCCAGGGACTAGCTAACACCGGGGAGCTGTTTTTT. It yields the protein CASQGLANTGELFF. The V gene is TRBV7-2, the J gene TRBJ2-2; 9 bases match TRBD2. Germline trimming cut 8 bases from V and 2 bases from J; bases unmatched to any gene: 3. The germline V gene encodes CDR1 SGHTA and CDR2 FQGNSA. The CDR3 is 14 residues long. The full variable domain, completed using reference TRBV7-2 and TRBJ2-2, is GAGVSQSPSNKVTEKGKDVELRCDPISGHTALYWYRQSLGQGLEFLIYFQGNSAPDKSGLPSDRFSAERTGGSVSTLTIQRTQQEDSAVYLCASQGLANTGELFFGEGSRLTVL.

This clonotype was counted only a few times. The chain recombines TRBV5-4 with TRBJ2-5; 15 nucleotides agree with TRBD2. The junction had 7 bases not matched to a gene; V was cut back by 10 bases and J by 0 bases. This CDR3 has 16 residues. Germline V gene sequence: CDR1 SGHNT, CDR2 YYREEE (reference sequence). This CDR3 is CALKGTSGGYQETQYF. The CDR3 DNA reads TGTGCCTTAAAGGGGACTAGCGGGGGGTACCAAGAGACCCAGTACTTC. Full variable domain (outside the CDR3, taken from reference TRBV5-4 and TRBJ2-5): ETGVTQSPTHLIKTRGQQVTLRCSSQSGHNTVSWYQQALGQGPQFIFQYYREEENGRGNFPPRFSGLQFPNYSSELNVNALELDDSALYLCALKGTSGGYQETQYFGPGTRLLVL.